The 8 T cell receptor beta chains below all came from one sample that was sequenced in a study of blood T cell repertoires in COVID-19. Produced via immunoSEQ multiplex PCR; TCRdb's table is partial and in-frame only. Here the sample spans some 430,000 clones, about nine tenths being singletons. Sequencing was carried out using PBMCs or T cells enriched from blood (not recorded which). The receptors originated from a man between 18 and 29 years old who had recovered from COVID-19.

Comments on this clone: This same CDR3 is encoded by further DNA sequences in the sample. The V and J genes are TRBV3-1 (or the pseudogene TRBV3-2) and TRBJ2-3, with D perhaps matching TRBD1 (6 bases). V was cut by 4 bases and J by 5 bases, with 7 bases left in between. The CDR3 runs to 12 residues. Germline CDR1 reads LGHDT; CDR2 reads YNNKEL (reference sequence). The CDR3 loop is CASSPQGDTQYF. The DNA of the CDR3 is TGTGCCAGCAGCCCACAGGGAGATACGCAGTATTTT.

The rearrangement uses TRBV29-1 and TRBJ1-2; 10 nucleotides match TRBD1. Unmatched junction bases numbered 3, after V lost 6 bases and J lost 2 bases. This CDR3 has 13 residues. Per germline, CDR1 SQVTM and CDR2 ANQGSEA. CDR3 loop: CSVGGQGNYGYTF. CDR3 nucleotide sequence: TGCAGCGTGGGGGGACAGGGGAACTATGGCTACACCTTC.

This chain links TRBV7-3 with TRBJ2-5, with 8 bases that match TRBD2. V shed 2 bases and J 1 base; nucleotides not matched to a gene: 6. Germline V lookup: CDR1 SGHTA, CDR2 FQGTGA. The CDR3 extends over 16 amino acids. The CDR3 DNA follows: TGTGCCAGCAGCTTACGAACGGCGGGAGGCCAAGAGACCCAGTACTTC. This codes for CASSLRTAGGQETQYF.

This chain links TRBV9 with TRBJ2-5, with a possible D match to TRBD2 (6 bases). This CDR3 has 14 residues. The V gene's germline CDR1 is SGDLS and CDR2 YYNGEE. Trimming pared 2 bases from V and 1 base from J, leaving 9 bases between. For the CDR3, the DNA is TGTGCCAGCAGCGTCAGCGGGCTCCAAGAGACCCAGTACTTC. Protein sequence: CASSVSGLQETQYF.

The rearrangement uses TRBV7-9 and TRBJ2-3; 11 bases fit TRBD2. Looked up from germline, CDR1 is SEHNR and CDR2 is FQNEAQ (reference sequence). The CDR3 extends over 17 amino acids. With 1 base clipped from V and 5 bases from J, the junction kept 8 bases outside the gene matches. The chain's CDR3 is CASSLGASGGFGDTQYF. The CDR3 coding sequence is TGTGCCAGCAGCTTAGGGGCTAGCGGGGGGTTCGGAGATACGCAGTATTTT.

This chain links TRBV28 with TRBJ2-3; D unresolved. The length of the CDR3 is 13 residues. V was cut by 6 bases and J by 0 bases, with 7 bases left in between. The germline V gene has CDR1 MDHEN and CDR2 SYDVKM. In nucleotides, the CDR3 is TGTGCCAGCAGCCCAACTAGCACAGATACGCAGTATTTT. It specifies CASSPTSTDTQYF.

V is TRBV10-1 and J is TRBJ1-2; TRBD1 agrees at 8 bases. Germline assignment: CDR1 WNHNN and CDR2 SYGVQD (reference sequence). This CDR3 has 17 amino acids. V lost 0 bases to trimming and J lost 4 bases; unmatched junction nucleotides: 10. The DNA for the CDR3 is TGCGCCAGCAGTGAGTCGACCGGGACAGGTGGTAGCTATGGCTACACCTTC. Protein product: CASSESTGTGGSYGYTF.

The V gene is TRBV11-2, the J gene TRBJ2-3; the match to TRBD2 covers 9 bases. J lost 5 bases, V lost 2 bases, and 5 bases had no gene match. In germline, CDR1 is SGHAT, CDR2 FQNNGV. The CDR3 has 15 residues. Here the CDR3 DNA reads TGTGCCAGCAGCTTAATGGCGGGGGGGCAAGATACGCAGTATTTT. It yields the protein CASSLMAGGQDTQYF.